Listed below are T cell receptor beta chains from one sample, sequenced in a study of glioma-infiltrating T cells after dendritic cell vaccination. The assay was immunoSEQ multiplex PCR, and TCRdb's table has in-frame clones only and misses some. The data contain tens of thousands of clones, around 86% of them singletons. Sample: blood, taken after dendritic cell vaccination. Every receptor here comes from a human donor with glioblastoma. The CDR3 runs from the conserved cysteine through the conserved F or W. A D gene is named only where the DNA matches it firmly.

J gene,D gene,V gene,CDR3 protein
TRBJ1-6,-,TRBV7-3,CASSSGSTNSPLHF
TRBJ2-1,TRBD2,TRBV7-2,CASSLRGGTRGNEQFF
TRBJ1-1,TRBD1,TRBV10-1,CASSKTGSGHTEAFF
TRBJ2-5,TRBD1,TRBV11-2,CASSRGTGKGETQYF
TRBJ1-2,TRBD1,TRBV18,CASSPGTAGYGYTF
TRBJ2-5,TRBD1,TRBV5-1,CASSLGGTAQETQYF
TRBJ1-6,TRBD1,TRBV7-2,CASSVPAFGTGGSPLHF
TRBJ2-5,-,TRBV9,CASSATGQETQYF
TRBJ1-2,TRBD1,TRBV7-9,CASSPTGQANYGYTF
TRBJ1-2,TRBD1,TRBV6-1,CASSGISTGDRLFYGYTF